This TCR beta chain emerged from a study of brain T cells in children with intractable seizures. General observations from the study: Viral specificity was inferred only from CDR3 similarity; HCMV serostatus was unknown. Pre-surgery blood may have been undersampled, hiding some clones.

Surgery cases with the highest brain T cell transcript signatures were chosen for sequencing. Of note for this clone: The antigen is unknown. The same CDR3 can be traced to other DNA sequences in this sample.

The method was immunoSEQ multiplex PCR; TCRdb's version includes in-frame clones alone and lacks a portion of them. The table includes roughly 120,000 clones, 94% detected once. The length of the CDR3 is 15 residues. Germline CDR1 and CDR2: SGHTA and FQGTGA. After removal of 4 bases from V and 0 bases from J, the junction contained 0 bases not matched to a gene. V and J are TRBV7-3 and TRBJ2-3, with 11 bases identical to TRBD2. The receptor was isolated from a boy in the first two years of life with hemimegalencephaly and intractable seizures. Sequences were derived from peripheral blood, sampled at surgery. CDR3 amino acids: CASSWTSGSTDTQYF. The CDR3 nucleotides are TGTGCCAGCAGCTGGACTAGCGGGAGCACAGATACGCAGTATTTT.